The T cell receptor (beta chain) described here comes from a study of shared clonotypes between healthy human individuals. Overall study: Each donor contributed plates that comprised three CD4 naive, three CD4 memory, two CD8 naive and one CD8 memory.

Only in-frame clones appear in the TCRdb table, and some are missing; sequencing was by immunoSEQ multiplex PCR. The data show 180,000 or so clones, with over 80% seen just once and 0.065% to 0.07% held by the top ten. Every contributor of samples was a Caucasian grown-up residing in Nashville, Tennessee. Memory CD4+ cells were the fraction left after CD45RA+ naive selection. The CDR3 runs 23 residues. The germline gives CDR1 KGHSH, CDR2 LQKENI. V was trimmed by 0 bases and J by 0 bases, leaving 33 bases between them. This sequence originates from a woman in her 30s in good health. Sequenced: naive CD4+ T cells sorted from blood. Sample subset: CD45RA+ positively selected. The rearrangement uses TRBV18 and TRBJ2-7; unclear D gene. This chain's CDR3 is CASSPPNGMGIAGSPTSSYEQYF. In DNA, the CDR3 is TGTGCCAGCTCACCACCGAATGGAATGGGGATAGCAGGATCGCCCACAAGCTCCTACGAGCAGTACTTC.